A single sample is the source of the 18 T cell receptor beta chains below, sequenced in a study of blood T cell repertoires in COVID-19. Sequenced by immunoSEQ multiplex PCR; TCRdb stores in-frame clones only, minus some. In the table there are some 290,000 clones, almost 90% of which are singletons. Source material: peripheral blood. The receptors here all came from a woman between 35 and 50 years old with COVID-19, enrolled during active disease.

The chain links TRBV27 to TRBJ2-5, with 7 bases that match TRBD2. Germline V lookup: CDR1 MNHEY, CDR2 SMNVEV (reference sequence). V shed 3 bases, J shed 1 base, and the junction held 2 bases outside the gene matches. The CDR3 spans 14 residues. CDR3 protein: CASSFGGSQETQYF. CDR3 DNA: TGTGCCAGCAGTTTCGGCGGGAGCCAAGAGACCCAGTACTTC.

The gene calls are TRBV6-2 or TRBV6-3 and TRBJ1-6, with TRBD1 matching 7 bases. Losses at the gene ends were 6 bases for V and 9 bases for J; bases not matched to a gene: 8. The CDR3 is 14 amino acids. The V gene's germline CDR1 is MNHEY and CDR2 SVGEGT. The CDR3 nucleotides read TGTGCCAGCAGCCAACCCCCAGGGGGTTCACCCCTCCACTTT. Protein sequence: CASSQPPGGSPLHF.

This chain joins TRBV12-3 or TRBV12-4 and TRBJ2-7; the match to TRBD1 covers 9 bases. The CDR3 contains 13 residues. Trimming cost V 5 bases and J 4 bases; bases outside gene matches: 3. This chain's CDR3 is CASSGQGRYEQYF. CDR3 coding DNA: TGTGCCAGCAGTGGACAGGGGCGATACGAGCAGTACTTC.

The genes are TRBV19 and TRBJ2-3, with D maybe TRBD2 (6 bases). The germline CDR1 and CDR2 sequences are LNHDA and SQIVND (reference sequence). CDR3 length: 14 residues. Between the trimmed V and J ends, which lost 1 base and 3 bases, there was a span of 8 bases. The CDR3 sequence: CASSIVAATDTQYF. As DNA, the CDR3 is TGTGCCAGTAGTATAGTAGCGGCTACAGATACGCAGTATTTT.

The rearrangement links TRBV30 to TRBJ2-3, with D perhaps matching TRBD2 (7 bases). There are 13 residues in the CDR3. Trimming cost V 4 bases and J 4 bases, with 12 bases left between them. CDR1 GTSNPN and CDR2 SVGIG come from the germline V gene (reference sequence). The CDR3 DNA reads as TGTGCCTGGAATCAGGGGAGGGCAGATACGCAGTATTTT. Protein sequence: CAWNQGRADTQYF.

The J gene is TRBJ1-6, the V gene TRBV19; TRBD1 agrees at 7 bases. The CDR3 covers 15 residues. Looked up from germline, CDR1 is LNHDA and CDR2 is SQIVND (reference sequence). Trimming removed 5 bases from V and 6 bases from J; junction bases left unmatched: 7. The CDR3 DNA sequence: TGTGCCAGTAGTGGGGGTCAGGGGGGTAATTCACCCCTCCACTTT. Protein product: CASSGGQGGNSPLHF.

J is TRBJ1-2 and V is TRBV7-9; 10 nucleotides line up with TRBD1. The germline V gene has CDR1 SEHNR and CDR2 FQNEAQ (reference sequence). There are 17 residues in the CDR3. V shed 5 bases, J shed 8 bases, and the junction held 17 bases outside the gene matches. Here the CDR3 DNA reads TGTGCCAGCAGCCAACCCGATCCCGGGACAGGGGACCGCGGCTACACCTTC. Its translation: CASSQPDPGTGDRGYTF. The variable domain in full, with the rest retrieved from reference TRBV7-9 and TRBJ1-2, is DTGVSQNPRHKITKRGQNVTFRCDPISEHNRLYWYRQTLGQGPEFLTYFQNEAQLEKSRLLSDRFSAERPKGSFSTLEIQRTEQGDSAMYLCASSQPDPGTGDRGYTFGSGTRLTVV.

The CDR3 bases are TGCGCCAGCAGCCAAGGACGAGGGTCCATGAACACTGAAGCTTTCTTT. Amino acids: CASSQGRGSMNTEAFF. J is TRBJ1-1 and V is TRBV4-3; D gene uncertain. Trimming stripped 1 base from V and 0 bases from J, with 12 bases between. Per germline, CDR1 LGHNA and CDR2 YSLEER. The CDR3 is 16 amino acids.

V and J are TRBV6-5 and TRBJ2-1; D uncertain. V lost 0 bases, J lost 6 bases, and 9 bases lay in between. In germline, CDR1 is MNHEY, CDR2 SVGAGI. There are 14 residues in the CDR3. CDR3 protein: CASSYSNQINEQFF. CDR3 coding DNA: TGTGCCAGCAGTTACTCGAATCAGATCAATGAGCAGTTCTTC.

The rearrangement uses TRBV18 and TRBJ1-4; D remains unclear. Deletions cut 0 bases from V and 0 bases from J, with 8 bases between. The length of the CDR3 is 16 residues. Germline lookup yields CDR1 KGHSH and CDR2 LQKENI. The chain's CDR3 is CASSPPSVSTNEKLFF. CDR3 DNA sequence: TGTGCCAGCTCACCACCGTCAGTTTCAACTAATGAAAAACTGTTTTTT.

This sequence joins TRBV30 and TRBJ2-1; 8 bases agree with TRBD2. CDR1 GTSNPN and CDR2 SVGIG come from the germline V gene (reference sequence). This CDR3 contains 13 residues. Trimming took 1 base from V and 9 from J; bases not matched to a gene: 5. The CDR3 sequence: CAWSAGLASEQFF. CDR3 DNA: TGTGCCTGGAGTGCCGGACTAGCAAGTGAGCAGTTCTTC.

The CDR3 region is CASNEPLGHGYTF. In nucleotides, the CDR3 is TGCGCCAGCAACGAGCCCCTGGGGCATGGCTACACCTTC. The rearrangement uses TRBV5-1 and TRBJ1-2, with D maybe TRBD1 (5 bases). The germline gives CDR1 SGHRS, CDR2 YFSETQ. This CDR3 contains 13 residues. V was trimmed by 6 bases and J by 6 bases, leaving 15 bases between them.

The rearrangement joins TRBV27 to TRBJ2-3; possibly TRBD2 for D (5 bases). This CDR3 comprises 14 residues. CDR1 is MNHEY and CDR2 is SMNVEV in the germline V gene (reference sequence). V shed 3 bases and J shed 6 bases, with 13 bases lying between them. The CDR3 coding sequence is TGTGCCAGCAGTTTTATGGCTAGCCCCGATACGCAGTATTTT. The encoded protein is CASSFMASPDTQYF.

The gene calls are TRBV10-2 and TRBJ2-7; 12 bases are a match to TRBD1. CDR3 length equals 15 residues. The J segment lost 5 bases and the V segment lost 5 bases, leaving 7 bases of the junction unmatched. CDR1 is WSHSY, CDR2 SAAADI, per germline. The chain's CDR3 is CASSLKGTGGNEQYF. DNA for the CDR3: TGCGCCAGCAGTCTAAAGGGGACAGGGGGCAACGAGCAGTACTTC.

The chain is built from TRBV5-8 and TRBJ2-4, with TRBD1 identical over 7 bases. The CDR3 loop spans 14 amino acids. Trimming at V came to 4 bases and at J to 11 bases, leaving 12 bases not matched to a gene. Germline V gives CDR1 SGHTS, CDR2 YDEGEE. CDR3 amino acids: CASSTPTGYDFQYF. The CDR3 DNA reads as TGTGCCAGCAGCACCCCGACAGGGTATGATTTTCAGTACTTC.

The V gene is TRBV15, the J gene TRBJ1-2; no clear D gene. The V end lost 0 bases, the J end lost 0 bases, and 11 bases lay between the germline ends. Germline assignment: CDR1 LNHNV and CDR2 YYDKDF (reference sequence). The CDR3 length is 16 residues. The CDR3 loop reads CATSRDLAEPNYGYTF. For the CDR3, the DNA is TGTGCCACCAGCAGAGATCTGGCGGAACCTAACTATGGCTACACCTTC.

CDR3 amino acids: CASSMKTGANYGYTF. DNA for the CDR3: TGCGCCAGCAGCATGAAGACGGGAGCTAACTATGGCTACACCTTC. The V call is TRBV5-1, the J call TRBJ1-2; no clear D. The germline V gene has CDR1 SGHRS and CDR2 YFSETQ. The CDR3 totals 15 residues. The V gene lost 4 bases and the J gene lost 0 bases, with 13 bases spanning the gap.

The chain carries TRBV9 and TRBJ2-7; D perhaps matches TRBD1 (6 bases). CDR1 is SGDLS, CDR2 YYNGEE, per germline. V gave up 4 bases and J gave up 1 base, with 12 bases separating them. The CDR3 is 14 residues long. The CDR3 DNA reads TGTGCCAGCAGCTACCGGGACATTTCCTACGAGCAGTACTTC. Its translation is CASSYRDISYEQYF.